The clone carrying this T cell receptor (beta chain) was counted only a few times. Its antigen remains unknown. The sample comes from a study of T cells after yellow fever vaccination. Germline loops: CDR1 SGHTA, CDR2 FQGNSA. V lost 2 bases to trimming and J lost 5 bases; unmatched junction nucleotides: 5. The CDR3 contains 15 residues. The TCR cDNA carried a universal primer site and UMIs from 5'RACE template switching. TCRdb processed the 5' RACE reads anew with MiXCR; each CDR3 protein has one entry. Seen here are 500,000 to 650,000 distinct CDR3 sequences, 17% observed once, and the top ten hold around 16%. General study findings and limits: Contamination by abundant bulk-population clonotypes could be present in FACS-sorted repertoires. Booster sampling recovered most clones from primary vaccination (under 98% CD4, 80% to 90% CD8).

The clonotype originates from a man aged 18 to 29 who received the YFV17D yellow fever vaccine. The specimen was PBMCs, collected 5 days after the first yellow fever vaccination. This sequence joins TRBV7-2 and TRBJ2-3; 9 nucleotides line up with TRBD1. CDR3 nucleotides: TGTGCCAGCAGCTTATTTACAGGGGGCGTAGATACGCAGTATTTT. As protein: CASSLFTGGVDTQYF.